This passage covers 18 T cell receptor beta chains from one sample sequenced in a study of cytomegalovirus exposure and HLA in healthy donors. This PCR relied on a set of 60 Vbeta primers and 13 Jbeta primers. TCRdb's table, derived via immunoSEQ multiplex PCR, lists solely in-frame clones and lacks some. The data contain roughly 140,000 clones, around 79% of them seen just once; the ten biggest clones take up 1.5% to 2%. The sample consisted of PBMCs. The receptor source for this set is a woman aged 30 to 39 in good health and CMV-seronegative.

Turning to this clone: Additional DNA sequences in this sample encode the identical CDR3. The chain couples TRBV30 to TRBJ1-3; D might be TRBD1 (5 bases). The CDR3 covers 14 residues. CDR1 is GTSNPN and CDR2 is SVGIG in the germline V gene (reference sequence). V was pared by 0 bases and J by 0 bases, with 6 bases between. The CDR3 is CAWSVGGSGNTIYF. The CDR3 region has the DNA TGTGCCTGGAGTGTCGGGGGCTCTGGAAACACCATATATTTT.

This rearrangement joins TRBV9 to TRBJ1-2; maybe TRBD1 (5 bases). The CDR3 runs 14 residues. Germline CDR1 and CDR2: SGDLS and YYNGEE. The V end lost 0 bases, the J end lost 8 bases, and 14 bases lay between the germline ends. CDR3 amino acids: CASSVGSGTWGYTF. The CDR3 DNA follows: TGTGCCAGCAGCGTAGGCTCCGGGACTTGGGGCTACACCTTC.

The chain employs TRBV5-5 and TRBJ2-1; no reliable D call. The CDR3 spans 15 residues. Germline assignment: CDR1 SGHKS and CDR2 YYEKEE (reference sequence). V shed 3 bases and J shed 2 bases, with 12 bases lying between them. The CDR3: CASSSLLGPYNEQFF. DNA of the CDR3: TGTGCCAGCAGCTCGTTACTGGGCCCCTACAATGAGCAGTTCTTC.

The chain employs TRBV10-2 and TRBJ1-1, with a weak D call TRBD1 (5 bases). Trimming removed 3 bases at V and 1 base at J, with 12 bases between. Germline assignment: CDR1 WSHSY and CDR2 SAAADI. This CDR3 comprises 15 residues. CDR3 residues: CASSEKQGSNTEAFF. In DNA form, the CDR3 reads TGCGCCAGCAGTGAAAAGCAGGGATCGAACACTGAAGCTTTCTTT.

The chain couples TRBV5-4 to TRBJ2-7; 7 bases fit TRBD1. Germline CDR1 and CDR2: SGHNT and YYREEE (reference sequence). The CDR3 is 14 residues long. J was trimmed by 6 bases and V by 2 bases; bases with no gene match: 8. CDR3 in DNA: TGTGCCAGCAGCTTTCCCGGGACAGTTGCCGAGCAGTACTTC. It codes for CASSFPGTVAEQYF.

The rearrangement links TRBV25-1 to TRBJ1-5; D is unresolved. V was shortened by 8 bases and J by 0 bases, with 5 bases between the two germline ends. CDR1 MGHDK and CDR2 SYGVNS come from the germline V gene. The CDR3 loop spans 12 amino acids. For the CDR3, the DNA is TGTGCCAGCTCAGTTAGCAATCAGCCCCAGCATTTT. Encoded protein: CASSVSNQPQHF.

The chain employs TRBV6-5 and TRBJ1-6, with D hard to call. Germline V gives CDR1 MNHEY, CDR2 SVGAGI. The CDR3 loop spans 15 amino acids. V gave up 6 bases and J gave up 0 bases, with 9 bases separating them. The CDR3 nucleotides read TGTGCCAGCAGAAACGACTACTCCTATAATTCACCCCTCCACTTT. Protein sequence: CASRNDYSYNSPLHF.

The chain is built from TRBV6-1 and TRBJ2-7; a possible D gene is TRBD2 (6 bases). The length of the CDR3 is 14 residues. CDR1 MNHNS and CDR2 SASEGT come from the germline V gene. Between the trimmed V and J ends, which lost 1 base and 4 bases, there was a span of 11 bases. This chain's CDR3 is CASSEGGGYYEQYF. Written as DNA, the CDR3 is TGTGCCAGCAGTGAAGGTGGAGGGTATTACGAGCAGTACTTC.

In its sample, this clone was seen once. V and J are TRBV9 and TRBJ1-3; unclear D gene. This CDR3 is 14 amino acids long. The germline CDR1 and CDR2 sequences are SGDLS and YYNGEE. Trimming removed 5 bases at V and 0 bases at J, with 9 bases between. This CDR3 is CASSMSSSGNTIYF. The CDR3 DNA reads TGTGCCAGCAGTATGTCGAGCTCTGGAAACACCATATATTTT.

This clone was detected only a few times. The V and J genes are TRBV6-1 and TRBJ2-1; TRBD1 might be the D (6 bases). This CDR3 contains 13 residues. CDR1 and CDR2 (germline): MNHNS, SASEGT. V was trimmed by 7 bases and J by 7 bases, leaving 14 bases between them. CDR3 nucleotide sequence: TGTGCCAGCAACCGGGACATTAGGAATGAGCAGTTCTTC. Protein: CASNRDIRNEQFF.

The CDR3 region has the DNA TGTGCTAGTGGTTTGGTAGAGATGCAGTACTTC. Translation: CASGLVEMQYF. This chain links TRBV12-5 with TRBJ2-7; D uncertain. The CDR3 has 11 amino acids. The germline gives CDR1 LGHNT, CDR2 FRNRAP. V lost 0 bases to trimming and J lost 9 bases, with 6 bases between them.

The V and J genes are TRBV29-1 and TRBJ2-1, with TRBD2 matching over 13 bases. The ends lost 6 bases at V and 9 bases at J; junction bases unmatched: 11. This CDR3 spans 15 amino acids. In germline, CDR1 is SQVTM, CDR2 ANQGSEA. The CDR3, as DNA: TGCAGCGTAGCGGGACTAGCGGGGAGGGGGGGTGAGCAGTTCTTC. It encodes CSVAGLAGRGGEQFF.

This clone was counted once. CDR3 DNA sequence: TGTGCCAGCAGCCCAAAGCCCAGCGGGGCGACAGTTGAGCAGTTCTTC. This gives the protein CASSPKPSGATVEQFF. The chain uses TRBV14 and TRBJ2-1; 7 bases line up with TRBD2. J was trimmed by 9 bases and V by 4 bases; bases with no gene match: 15. CDR3 length equals 16 residues. In germline, CDR1 is SGHDN, CDR2 FVKESK.

This clone has only one observation. The chain joins TRBV28 to TRBJ1-5, with TRBD1 matching 8 bases. This CDR3 has 15 amino acids. J gave up 5 bases and V 4 bases, and 7 bases lay outside the gene matches. Looked up from germline, CDR1 is MDHEN and CDR2 is SYDVKM. The DNA for the CDR3 is TGTGCCAGCAGTTCACAGGGGGTCTCGTATCAGCCCCAGCATTTT. This codes for CASSSQGVSYQPQHF.

V usage is TRBV7-3 and J usage is TRBJ2-6; 7 positions match TRBD2. This CDR3 region has 19 residues. V dropped 4 bases and J dropped 0; count of bases not matched to a gene: 12. The germline V gene encodes CDR1 SGHTA and CDR2 FQGTGA. This CDR3 is CASSSAVGGMSSGANVLTF. CDR3 DNA sequence: TGTGCCAGCAGCTCAGCCGTGGGGGGGATGAGCTCTGGGGCCAACGTCCTGACTTTC.

CDR3 in amino acids: CASSQVLREKLFF. In DNA form, the CDR3 reads TGCGCCAGCAGCCAAGTCCTGAGGGAAAAACTGTTTTTT. The chain is built from TRBV4-1 and TRBJ1-4, with unresolved D. In germline, CDR1 is MGHRA, CDR2 YSYEKL. This CDR3 is 13 amino acids long. Trimming took off 1 base at V and 8 bases at J, with 8 bases between the two ends.

V and J are TRBV5-6 and TRBJ1-2, with 10 bases matching TRBD1. Germline trimming cut 1 base from V and 8 bases from J; bases unmatched to any gene: 8. Germline V CDR1 and CDR2: SGHDT, YYEEEE. This CDR3 has 15 amino acids. CDR3 sequence: CASSLLTGGAGGYTF. CDR3 DNA sequence: TGTGCCAGCAGCTTGCTGACAGGGGGCGCGGGGGGCTACACCTTC.

This sequence joins TRBV27 and TRBJ2-7, with 13 bases lining up with TRBD2. The CDR3 is 17 amino acids. The V gene end was trimmed by 3 bases and the J gene end by 2 bases; junction bases not matched to a gene: 7. Germline CDR1 reads MNHEY; CDR2 reads SMNVEV (reference sequence). The CDR3 protein is CASSFKSGLAGAYEQYF. CDR3 nucleotide sequence: TGTGCCAGCAGTTTTAAATCAGGACTAGCGGGGGCCTACGAGCAGTACTTC.